The 10 T cell receptor beta chains listed next were all sequenced from one sample in a study of cytomegalovirus exposure and HLA in healthy donors (dated by TCRdb to about 2017). The library was obtained by the immunoSEQ multiplex PCR assay. For the multiplex PCR, a mixture combining 60 forward primers for TCR Vbeta segments and 13 reverse primers for TCR Jbeta segments was used. TCRdb's version of the immuneACCESS table is confined to in-frame rearrangements and falls short of the full clone set. An unresolved V gene accounts for under half of the shortfall where checked; the remainder is of unknown origin. The sample table holds some 150,000 clones, of which about four fifths were seen once. Clones ranked in the top ten supply roughly 1.3% of the sample. The sequencing input was PBMCs. These receptors all stem from a woman aged 40 to 50 in good health and CMV-seronegative.

There are a few counts of this clone. The rearrangement links TRBV25-1 to TRBJ1-1; D is unclear. The CDR3 totals 12 residues. Germline V lookup: CDR1 MGHDK, CDR2 SYGVNS. V was shortened by 0 bases and J by 7 bases, with 6 bases between the two germline ends. The CDR3 region is CASSEYNHEAFF. The CDR3, as DNA: TGTGCCAGCAGTGAATACAATCATGAAGCTTTCTTT.

The V and J genes are TRBV29-1 and TRBJ2-3; 7 nucleotides line up with TRBD2. The V and J ends lost 0 bases and 1 base, in that order; junction bases with no gene match: 7. Germline CDR1 reads SQVTM; CDR2 reads ANQGSEA. This CDR3 is built from 16 residues. Here the CDR3 reads CSVEDTTSWRTDTQYF. The CDR3 nucleotides are TGCAGCGTTGAAGATACGACTAGCTGGCGCACAGATACGCAGTATTTT.

This clone was detected only once. The chain has TRBV5-6 and TRBJ1-4; TRBD1 is a possible D gene (5 bases). Germline CDR1 is SGHDT and CDR2 is YYEEEE. Trimming left V 4 bases short and J 3 bases short, with 13 bases between. This CDR3 comprises 15 residues. CDR3 amino acids: CASSLKAGANEKLFF. In DNA form, the CDR3 reads TGTGCCAGCAGCCTAAAGGCGGGGGCTAATGAAAAACTGTTTTTT.

This chain connects TRBV27 to TRBJ1-1, with D possibly TRBD1 on 5 matching bases. The length of the CDR3 is 14 residues. The germline CDR1 and CDR2 sequences are MNHEY and SMNVEV (reference sequence). The V and J ends lost 3 bases and 1 base respectively, with 9 bases between them. The CDR3 DNA sequence: TGTGCCAGCAGTTTTAATAGGGGGAACACTGAAGCTTTCTTT. Amino acid sequence: CASSFNRGNTEAFF.

The CDR3: CARGGGIDEKLFF. The CDR3 DNA reads TGTGCCAGGGGGGGAGGGATTGATGAAAAACTGTTTTTT. J is TRBJ1-4 and V is TRBV6-1, with D tentatively TRBD1 (5 bases). Germline CDR1 MNHNS, CDR2 SASEGT. CDR3 length equals 13 residues. Trimming took 9 bases from V and 6 from J, leaving 14 bases between them.

The chain has TRBV29-1 and TRBJ2-2; D uncertain. The length of the CDR3 is 13 residues. The germline V gene encodes CDR1 SQVTM and CDR2 ANQGSEA. Trimming took off 3 bases at V and 1 base at J, with 6 bases between the two ends. This CDR3 reads CSVERQNTGELFF. Written as DNA, the CDR3 is TGCAGCGTTGAGCGCCAGAACACCGGGGAGCTGTTTTTT.

The rearrangement joins TRBV5-1 to TRBJ2-2, with D perhaps TRBD2 (5 bases). There are 16 residues in the CDR3. Germline CDR1 and CDR2: SGHRS and YFSETQ. Trimming took 0 bases from V and 0 from J, leaving 9 bases between them. This chain's CDR3 is CASSLASGSNTGELFF. The CDR3, as DNA: TGCGCCAGCAGCTTGGCCTCGGGGTCGAACACCGGGGAGCTGTTTTTT.

This sequence joins TRBV6-1 and TRBJ1-5, with 7 bases matching TRBD1. The CDR3 is 12 amino acids. Looked up from germline, CDR1 is MNHNS and CDR2 is SASEGT. V lost 9 bases, J lost 5 bases, and 4 bases stayed unmatched. The CDR3 coding sequence is TGTGCCAGTAGACAGGGCCATCAGCCCCAGCATTTT. Its protein product is CASRQGHQPQHF.

This chain connects TRBV6-4 to TRBJ2-7; TRBD2 matches 7 bases. The CDR3 covers 13 residues. The V and J ends lost 4 bases and 6 bases, in that order; junction bases with no gene match: 6. Germline CDR1 reads MRHNA; CDR2 reads SNTAGT. CDR3 sequence: CASSVSRTSEQYF. Here the CDR3 DNA reads TGTGCCAGCAGTGTCTCGAGGACTAGCGAGCAGTACTTC.

This clone has only one observation. The chain combines TRBV7-6 with TRBJ2-1; unclear D gene. The CDR3 consists of 12 residues. V lost 4 bases to trimming and J lost 5 bases, with 6 bases between them. The germline gives CDR1 SGHVS, CDR2 FNYEAQ. CDR3 nucleotides: TGTGCCAGCAGCTCCGGAGACAATGAGCAGTTCTTC. It yields the protein CASSSGDNEQFF.